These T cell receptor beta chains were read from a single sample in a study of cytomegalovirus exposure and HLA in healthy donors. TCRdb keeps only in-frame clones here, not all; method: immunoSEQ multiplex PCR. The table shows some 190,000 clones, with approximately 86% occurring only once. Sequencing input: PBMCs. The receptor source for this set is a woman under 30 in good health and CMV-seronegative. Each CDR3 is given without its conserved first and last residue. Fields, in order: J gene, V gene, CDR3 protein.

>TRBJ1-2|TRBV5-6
ASSPGLGYT
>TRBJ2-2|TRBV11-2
ASSLNRGGTGELF
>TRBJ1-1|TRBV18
ASSPPGGRVNTEAF
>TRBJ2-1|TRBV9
ASSTRVNEQF
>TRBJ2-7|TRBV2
ASSRDSHEQY
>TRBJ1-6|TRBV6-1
ASKGGDTGRPLH
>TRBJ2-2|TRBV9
ASRPGGGTGELF
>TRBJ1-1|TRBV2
ASSLDPDRGDRNTEAF
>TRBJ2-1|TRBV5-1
ASSLGGQGAGEQF
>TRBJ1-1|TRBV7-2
ASSLQFTNTEAF
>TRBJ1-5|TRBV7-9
ASSLGGGAAQPQH
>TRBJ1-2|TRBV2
ASRFSSGYT
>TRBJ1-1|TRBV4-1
ASSQAGGTGGVETEAF
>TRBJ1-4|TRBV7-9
ASSQGQTNEKLF
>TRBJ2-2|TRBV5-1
ASSFLVYQAGELF
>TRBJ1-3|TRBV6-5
ASSYWGGAQSTIY
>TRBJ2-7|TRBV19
ASSASRTSLTYEQY
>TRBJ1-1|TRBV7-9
ASSLLREAEAF
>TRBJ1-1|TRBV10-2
ASTMTGALEAF
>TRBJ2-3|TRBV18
ASSRGGGADTQY
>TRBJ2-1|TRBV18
ASSPRRDRGPHEQF
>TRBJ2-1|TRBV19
ASTGAPREVREQF
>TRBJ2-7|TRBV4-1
ASSQGLRYEQY
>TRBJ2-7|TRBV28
ASSPPFGQGNWGEQY
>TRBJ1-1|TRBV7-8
ASSVGSSEAF
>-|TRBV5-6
ASSLSQGEQY
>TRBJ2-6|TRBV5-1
ASSSSPGANVLT
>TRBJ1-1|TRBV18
ASSPTWAHTEAF
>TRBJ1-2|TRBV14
ASSPTQGRESA
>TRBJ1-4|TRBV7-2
ASSFDRGKLF
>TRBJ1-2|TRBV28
ASSGSGTGGHGYT
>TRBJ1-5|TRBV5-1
ASSVWPGNNQPQH
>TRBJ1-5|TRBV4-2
ASSQGTLRDRAYSNQPQH
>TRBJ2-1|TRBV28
ASSLRLARLGEQF
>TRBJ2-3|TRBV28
ASSSTLGGQDTQY
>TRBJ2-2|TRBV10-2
ASSTGGLALTGELF
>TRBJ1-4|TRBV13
ASRPQGGSEKLF
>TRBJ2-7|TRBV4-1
ASSLMTGPTYEQY
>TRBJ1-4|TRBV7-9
ASSFRGTNEKLF
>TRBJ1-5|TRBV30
ALTTGSFDQPQH
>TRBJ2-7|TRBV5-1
ASSLFSGLDYEQY
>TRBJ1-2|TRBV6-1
ASRTGGSPSYT